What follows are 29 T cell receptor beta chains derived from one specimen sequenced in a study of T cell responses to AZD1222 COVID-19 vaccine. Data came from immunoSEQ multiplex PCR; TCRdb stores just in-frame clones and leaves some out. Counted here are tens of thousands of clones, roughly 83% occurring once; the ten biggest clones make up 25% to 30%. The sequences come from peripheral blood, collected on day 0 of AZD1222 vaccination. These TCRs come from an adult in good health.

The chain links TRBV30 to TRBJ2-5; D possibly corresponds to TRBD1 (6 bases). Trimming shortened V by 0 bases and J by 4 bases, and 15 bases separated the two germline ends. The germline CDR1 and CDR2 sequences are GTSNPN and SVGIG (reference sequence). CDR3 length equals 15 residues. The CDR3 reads CAWSVKGDVVETQYF. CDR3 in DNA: TGTGCCTGGAGTGTTAAGGGGGATGTTGTAGAGACCCAGTACTTC.

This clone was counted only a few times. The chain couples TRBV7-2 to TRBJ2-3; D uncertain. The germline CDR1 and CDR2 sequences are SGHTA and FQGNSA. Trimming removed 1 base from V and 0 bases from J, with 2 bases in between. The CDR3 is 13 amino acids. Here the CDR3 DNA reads TGTGCCAGCAGCTTAGTTAGCACAGATACGCAGTATTTT. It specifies CASSLVSTDTQYF.

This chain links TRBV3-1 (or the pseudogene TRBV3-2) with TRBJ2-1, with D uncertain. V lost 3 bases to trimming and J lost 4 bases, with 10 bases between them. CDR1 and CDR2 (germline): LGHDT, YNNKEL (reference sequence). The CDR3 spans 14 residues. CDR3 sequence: CASSQVGGYNEQFF. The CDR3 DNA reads TGTGCCAGCAGCCAGGTAGGCGGTTACAATGAGCAGTTCTTC.

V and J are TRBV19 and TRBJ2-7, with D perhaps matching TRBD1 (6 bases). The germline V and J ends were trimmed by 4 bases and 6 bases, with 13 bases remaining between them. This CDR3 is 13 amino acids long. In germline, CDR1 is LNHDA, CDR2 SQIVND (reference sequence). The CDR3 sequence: CASSTGTTSEQYF. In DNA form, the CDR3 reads TGTGCCAGTAGTACCGGGACAACCTCCGAGCAGTACTTC.

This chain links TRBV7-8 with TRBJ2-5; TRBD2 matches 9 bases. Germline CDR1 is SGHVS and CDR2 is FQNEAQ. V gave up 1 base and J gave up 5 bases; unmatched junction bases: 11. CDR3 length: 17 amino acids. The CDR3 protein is CASSLVGGSGSVETQYF. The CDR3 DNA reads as TGTGCCAGCAGCTTAGTAGGGGGTAGCGGGAGCGTGGAGACCCAGTACTTC.

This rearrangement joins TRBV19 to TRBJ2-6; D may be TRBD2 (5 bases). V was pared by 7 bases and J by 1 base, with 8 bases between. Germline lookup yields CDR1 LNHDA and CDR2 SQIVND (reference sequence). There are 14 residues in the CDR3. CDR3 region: CASNRESGANVLTF. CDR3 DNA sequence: TGTGCCAGTAACCGGGAATCTGGGGCCAACGTCCTGACTTTC.

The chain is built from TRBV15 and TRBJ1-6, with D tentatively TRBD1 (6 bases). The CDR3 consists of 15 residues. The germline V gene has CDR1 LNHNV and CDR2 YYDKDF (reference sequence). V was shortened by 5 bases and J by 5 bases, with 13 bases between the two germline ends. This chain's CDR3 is CATSRGGANNSPLHF. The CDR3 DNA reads TGTGCCACCAGCCGGGGGGGGGCCAATAATTCACCCCTCCACTTT.

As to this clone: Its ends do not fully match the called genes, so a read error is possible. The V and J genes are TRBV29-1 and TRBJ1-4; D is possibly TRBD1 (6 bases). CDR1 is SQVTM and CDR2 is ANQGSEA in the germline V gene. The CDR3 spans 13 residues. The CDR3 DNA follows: TGCAGCGTTGATGTGGGTTCCGGGGGCCCTGGGGTTTTT. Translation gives CSVDVGSGGPGVF.

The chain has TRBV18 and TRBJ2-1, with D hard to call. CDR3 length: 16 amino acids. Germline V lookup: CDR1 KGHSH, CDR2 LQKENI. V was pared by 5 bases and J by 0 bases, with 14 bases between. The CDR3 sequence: CASSYQSAYSYNEQFF. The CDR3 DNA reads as TGTGCCAGCTCATACCAATCAGCGTACTCCTACAATGAGCAGTTCTTC.

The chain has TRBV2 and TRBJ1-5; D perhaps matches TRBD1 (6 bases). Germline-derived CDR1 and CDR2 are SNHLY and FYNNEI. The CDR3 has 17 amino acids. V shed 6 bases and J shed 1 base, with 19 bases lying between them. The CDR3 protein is CASRDLTGQLSNQPQHF. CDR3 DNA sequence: TGTGCCAGCAGAGACCTCACAGGGCAGTTGAGCAATCAGCCCCAGCATTTT.

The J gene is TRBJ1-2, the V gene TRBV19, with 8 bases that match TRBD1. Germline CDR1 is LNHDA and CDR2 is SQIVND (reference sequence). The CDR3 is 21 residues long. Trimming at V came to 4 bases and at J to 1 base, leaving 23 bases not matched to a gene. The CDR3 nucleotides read TGTGCCAGTAGTAGTGGTCCCCGGGACAGGCGTCTAACCTCACGTAACTATGGCTACACCTTC. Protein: CASSSGPRDRRLTSRNYGYTF.

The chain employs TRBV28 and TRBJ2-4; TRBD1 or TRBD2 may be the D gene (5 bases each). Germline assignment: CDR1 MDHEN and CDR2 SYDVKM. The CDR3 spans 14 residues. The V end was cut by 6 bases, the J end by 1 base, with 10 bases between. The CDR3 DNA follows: TGTGCCAGCAGACCCGGGACCGCCAAAAACATTCAGTACTTC. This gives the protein CASRPGTAKNIQYF.

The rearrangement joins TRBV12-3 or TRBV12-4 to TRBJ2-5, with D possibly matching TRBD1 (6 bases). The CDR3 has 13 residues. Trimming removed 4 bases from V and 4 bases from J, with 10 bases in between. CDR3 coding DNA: TGTGCCAGCAGTTGGACAGAGGTAGAGACCCAGTACTTC. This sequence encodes CASSWTEVETQYF.

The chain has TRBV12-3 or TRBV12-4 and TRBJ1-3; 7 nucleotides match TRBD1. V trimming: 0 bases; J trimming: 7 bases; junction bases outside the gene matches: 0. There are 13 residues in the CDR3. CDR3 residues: CASSLATGNTIYF. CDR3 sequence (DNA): TGTGCCAGCAGTTTAGCGACAGGGAACACCATATATTTT.

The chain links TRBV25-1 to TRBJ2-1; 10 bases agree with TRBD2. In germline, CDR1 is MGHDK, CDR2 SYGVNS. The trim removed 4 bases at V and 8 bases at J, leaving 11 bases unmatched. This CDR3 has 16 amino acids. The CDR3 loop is CASSGNSSGSNDEQFF. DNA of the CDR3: TGTGCCAGCAGTGGGAATTCTAGCGGGAGTAACGATGAGCAGTTCTTC.

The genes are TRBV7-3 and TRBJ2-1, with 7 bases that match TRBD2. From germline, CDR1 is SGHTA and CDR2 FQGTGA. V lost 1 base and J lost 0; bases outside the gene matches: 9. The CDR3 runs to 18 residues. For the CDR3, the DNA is TGTGCCAGCAGCTTAATGAGCGCTAGCGGAGGCTCCTACAATGAGCAGTTCTTC. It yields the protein CASSLMSASGGSYNEQFF.

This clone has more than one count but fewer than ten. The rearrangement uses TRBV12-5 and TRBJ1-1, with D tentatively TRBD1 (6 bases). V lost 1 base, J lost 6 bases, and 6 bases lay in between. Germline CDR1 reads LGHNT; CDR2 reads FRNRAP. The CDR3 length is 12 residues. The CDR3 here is CASGLGQAEAFF. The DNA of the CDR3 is TGTGCTAGTGGTTTGGGACAGGCTGAAGCTTTCTTT.

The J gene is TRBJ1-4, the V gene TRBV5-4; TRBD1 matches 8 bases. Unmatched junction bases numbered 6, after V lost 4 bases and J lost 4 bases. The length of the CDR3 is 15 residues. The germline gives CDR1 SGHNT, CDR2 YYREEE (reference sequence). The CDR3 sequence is CASSDRGVINEKLFF. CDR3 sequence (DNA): TGTGCCAGCAGCGACAGGGGAGTTATTAATGAAAAACTGTTTTTT.

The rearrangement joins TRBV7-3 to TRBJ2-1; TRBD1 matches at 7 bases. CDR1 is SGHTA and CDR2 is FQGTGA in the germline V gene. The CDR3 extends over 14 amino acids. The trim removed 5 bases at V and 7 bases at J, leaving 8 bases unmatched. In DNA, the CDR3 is TGTGCCAGCAGCCGGCCGGGACAGAGAAATGAGCAGTTCTTC. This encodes CASSRPGQRNEQFF.

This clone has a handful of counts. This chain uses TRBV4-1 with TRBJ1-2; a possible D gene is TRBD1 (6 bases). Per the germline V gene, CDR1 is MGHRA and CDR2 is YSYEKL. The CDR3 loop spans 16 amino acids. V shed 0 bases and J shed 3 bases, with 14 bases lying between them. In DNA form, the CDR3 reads TGCGCCAGCAGCCAAGATAGGGACACAGTGTACTATGGCTACACCTTC. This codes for CASSQDRDTVYYGYTF.

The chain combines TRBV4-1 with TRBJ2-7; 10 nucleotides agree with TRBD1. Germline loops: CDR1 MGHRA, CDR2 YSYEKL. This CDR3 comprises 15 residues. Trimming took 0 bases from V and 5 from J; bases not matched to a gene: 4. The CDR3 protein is CASSQDPDRGDEQYF. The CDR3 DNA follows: TGCGCCAGCAGCCAAGACCCGGACAGGGGGGACGAGCAGTACTTC.

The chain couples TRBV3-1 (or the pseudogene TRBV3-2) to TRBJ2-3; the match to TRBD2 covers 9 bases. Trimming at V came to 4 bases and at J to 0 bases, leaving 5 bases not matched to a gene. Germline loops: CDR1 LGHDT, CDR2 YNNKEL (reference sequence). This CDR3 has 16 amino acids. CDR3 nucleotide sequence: TGTGCCAGCAGCCCGAGACTAGCGGCGAGCACAGATACGCAGTATTTT. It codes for CASSPRLAASTDTQYF.

The CDR3 is CASSPFNRDGGYNEQFF. CDR3 coding DNA: TGTGCCAGCAGTCCATTTAACAGGGACGGAGGCTACAATGAGCAGTTCTTC. V usage is TRBV6-4 and J usage is TRBJ2-1, with D perhaps matching TRBD1 (6 bases). CDR3 length: 17 residues. Deletions cut 5 bases from V and 3 bases from J, with 20 bases between. Germline loops: CDR1 MRHNA, CDR2 SNTAGT.

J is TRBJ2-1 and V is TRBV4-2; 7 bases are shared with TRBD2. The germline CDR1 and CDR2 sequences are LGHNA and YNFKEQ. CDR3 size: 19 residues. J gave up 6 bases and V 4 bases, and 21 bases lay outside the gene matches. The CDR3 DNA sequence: TGTGCCAGCAGCCTGGGAGTAGCGGGCACGGGTAACATGATCAATGAGCAGTTCTTC. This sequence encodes CASSLGVAGTGNMINEQFF.

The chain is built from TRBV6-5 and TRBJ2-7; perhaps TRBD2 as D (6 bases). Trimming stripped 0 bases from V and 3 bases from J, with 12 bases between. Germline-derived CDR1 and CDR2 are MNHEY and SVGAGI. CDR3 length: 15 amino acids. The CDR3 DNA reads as TGTGCCAGCAGTTACTCCCGGGAGTTCGGCTACGAGCAGTACTTC. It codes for CASSYSREFGYEQYF.

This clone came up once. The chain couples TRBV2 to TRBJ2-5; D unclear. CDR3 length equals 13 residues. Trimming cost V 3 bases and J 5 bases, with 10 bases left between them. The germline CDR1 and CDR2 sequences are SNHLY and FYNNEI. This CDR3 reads CASSERARETQYF. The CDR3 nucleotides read TGTGCCAGCAGTGAGAGAGCTCGGGAGACCCAGTACTTC.

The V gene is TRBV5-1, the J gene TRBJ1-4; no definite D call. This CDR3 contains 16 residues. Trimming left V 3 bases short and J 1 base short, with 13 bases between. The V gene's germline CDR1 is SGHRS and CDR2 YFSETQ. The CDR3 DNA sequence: TGCGCCAGCAGCTCTCGGGCAACGGGAACTAATGAAAAACTGTTTTTT. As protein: CASSSRATGTNEKLFF.

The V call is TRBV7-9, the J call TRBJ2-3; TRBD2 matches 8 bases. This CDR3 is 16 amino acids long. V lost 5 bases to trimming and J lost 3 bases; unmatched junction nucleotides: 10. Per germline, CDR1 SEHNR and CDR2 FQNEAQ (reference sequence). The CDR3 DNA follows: TGTGCCAGCAGCCCGCGGCCTAGCGGGCGGACAGATACGCAGTATTTT. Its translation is CASSPRPSGRTDTQYF.

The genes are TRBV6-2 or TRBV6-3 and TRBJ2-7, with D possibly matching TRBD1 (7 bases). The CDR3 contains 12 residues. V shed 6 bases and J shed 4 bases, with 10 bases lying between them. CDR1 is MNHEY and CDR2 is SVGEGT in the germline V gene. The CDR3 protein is CASSQGGYEQYF. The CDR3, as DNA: TGTGCCAGCAGCCAGGGGGGATACGAGCAGTACTTC.